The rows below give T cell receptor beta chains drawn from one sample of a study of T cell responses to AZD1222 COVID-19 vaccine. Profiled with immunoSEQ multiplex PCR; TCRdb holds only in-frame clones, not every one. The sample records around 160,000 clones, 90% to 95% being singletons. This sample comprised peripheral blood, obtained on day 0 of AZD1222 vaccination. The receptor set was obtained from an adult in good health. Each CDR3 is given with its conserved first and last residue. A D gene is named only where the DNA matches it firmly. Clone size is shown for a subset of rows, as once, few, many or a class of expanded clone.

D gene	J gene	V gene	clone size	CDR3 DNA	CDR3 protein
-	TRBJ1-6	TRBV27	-	TGTGCCAGCAGTTTAAAGGCCACCGGGAATTCACCCCTCCACTTT	CASSLKATGNSPLHF
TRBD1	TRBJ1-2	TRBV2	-	TGTGCCAGCAGTAAAAGACAGGGTGAAGTTGGCTACACCTTC	CASSKRQGEVGYTF
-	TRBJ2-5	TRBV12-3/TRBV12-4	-	TGTGCCAGCAGTTCGACGGGTCCAGAGACCCAGTACTTC	CASSSTGPETQYF
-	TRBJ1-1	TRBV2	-	TGTGCCAGTGCCGGATCTGAAGCTTTCTTT	CASAGSEAFF
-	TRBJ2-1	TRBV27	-	TGTGCCAGCAGTTTATTTGGGTACAATGAGCAGTTCTTC	CASSLFGYNEQFF
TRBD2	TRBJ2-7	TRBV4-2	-	TGTGCCAGCAGCCAATCACTAGCGGGGGGAACGGAGCAGTACTTC	CASSQSLAGGTEQYF
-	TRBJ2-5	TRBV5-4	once	TGTGCCAGCAGCTTGGTGGGGAGCCCCCCGGGGGAGACCCAGTACTTC	CASSLVGSPPGETQYF
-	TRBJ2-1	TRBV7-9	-	TGTGCCAGCAGCTTAGTTTTGGGGGATGGTCCGGGGTTCTTC	CASSLVLGDGPGFF
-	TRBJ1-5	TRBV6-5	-	TGTGCCAGCAGGGGCAATCAGCCCCAGCATTTT	CASRGNQPQHF
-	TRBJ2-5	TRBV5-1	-	TGCGCCAGCAGCCCGCGACCCGAGGCGGCCTATCAAGAGACCCAGTACTTC	CASSPRPEAAYQETQYF
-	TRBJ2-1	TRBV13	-	TGTGCCAGCAGCCCAAGAACCATCAATGAGCAGTTCTTC	CASSPRTINEQFF
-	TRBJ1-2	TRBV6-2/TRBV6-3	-	TGTGCCAGCAGTTACTCGAATGCAGATATGAAGATTTCTGGCTACACCTTC	CASSYSNADMKISGYTF
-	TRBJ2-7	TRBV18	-	TGTGCCAGCTCACCTACGACTAACACCTACGAGCAGTACTTC	CASSPTTNTYEQYF
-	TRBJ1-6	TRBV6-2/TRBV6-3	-	TGTGCCAGCAGTTACCCCGGGACCCGCGACGGAACCCTCCACTTT	CASSYPGTRDGTLHF
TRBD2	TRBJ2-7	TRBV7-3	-	TGTGCCAGCAGCACTGGACTAGCGGGAGCCGAGCAGTACTTC	CASSTGLAGAEQYF
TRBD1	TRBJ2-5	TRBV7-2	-	TGTGCCAGCAGCTTATTCGGACAGGGCGACGAGACCCAGTACTTC	CASSLFGQGDETQYF
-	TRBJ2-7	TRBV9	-	TGTGCCAGCAGCACCCGGGGACAACCGTCCTACGAGCAGTACTTC	CASSTRGQPSYEQYF
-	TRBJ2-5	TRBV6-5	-	TGTGCCAGCAGTTACCGGGGCTACTGGGAGACCCAGTACTTC	CASSYRGYWETQYF
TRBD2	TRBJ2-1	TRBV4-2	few	TGTGCCAGCAGCCAGGGGACTAGCGGTTCCTACAATGAGCAGTTCTTC	CASSQGTSGSYNEQFF
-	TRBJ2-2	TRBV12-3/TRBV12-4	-	TGTGCCAGCAGTTCCCCCTTCTTCGGGGAGCTGTTTTTT	CASSSPFFGELFF
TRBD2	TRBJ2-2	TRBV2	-	TGTGCCAGCGGGGGGAGGGCCGGGGAGCTGTTTTTT	CASGGRAGELFF
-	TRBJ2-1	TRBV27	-	TGTGCCAGCAGTTCCCGCTCTCTAGCCAATGAGCAGTTCTTC	CASSSRSLANEQFF
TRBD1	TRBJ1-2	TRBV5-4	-	TGTGCCAGCAGCTCCCTCGGACAGGCCCGCTATGGCTACACCTTC	CASSSLGQARYGYTF
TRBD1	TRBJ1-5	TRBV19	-	TGTGCCAGTAGTATAGATCTATTTTGGGACAGGGCCAGCAATCAGCCCCAGCATTTT	CASSIDLFWDRASNQPQHF
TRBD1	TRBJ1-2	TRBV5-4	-	TGTGCCAGCAGCACTGAGACAGGGTCCTATGGCTACACCTTC	CASSTETGSYGYTF
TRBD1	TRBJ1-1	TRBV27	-	TGTGCCAGCCTTAGACAGGGGGGTAGCACTGAAGCTTTCTTT	CASLRQGGSTEAFF
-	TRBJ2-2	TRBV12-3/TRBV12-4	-	TGTGCCAGCAGTTTAGGGGGCGGGGAGCTGTTTTTT	CASSLGGGELFF
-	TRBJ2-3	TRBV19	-	TGTGCCAGTAGTCAGCGGGCCCGCACAGATACGCAGTATTTT	CASSQRARTDTQYF
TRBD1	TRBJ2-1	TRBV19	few	TGTGCCAGTTCGCAGGGGGCGCGGGGATACAATGAGCAGTTCTTC	CASSQGARGYNEQFF
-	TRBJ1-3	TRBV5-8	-	TGTGCCAGCAGCTTGGATGGTGACTCTGGAAACACCATATATTTT	CASSLDGDSGNTIYF
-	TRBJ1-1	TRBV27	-	TGTGCCAGCAGGTCCGGGGGTCCGAACACTGAAGCTTTCTTT	CASRSGGPNTEAFF
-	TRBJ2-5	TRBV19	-	TGTGCCAGTAGTATAGCTCGGGGGCCAGGAGAGACCCAGTACTTC	CASSIARGPGETQYF
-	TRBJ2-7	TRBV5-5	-	TGTGCCAGCAGCTTGGGGTGGCGGGTCCCTTCCTACGAGCAGTACTTC	CASSLGWRVPSYEQYF
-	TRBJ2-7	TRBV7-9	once	TGTGCCAGCAGCTTAGGCGGAAGGGGGGTCTCCTACGAGCAGTACTTC	CASSLGGRGVSYEQYF
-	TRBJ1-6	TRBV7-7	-	TGTGCTAGCAGCTTCACTGACAGATCACCCCTCCACTTT	CASSFTDRSPLHF
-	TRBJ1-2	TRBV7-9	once	TGTGCCAGCAGCTACGGGGCAGGCTACACCTTC	CASSYGAGYTF